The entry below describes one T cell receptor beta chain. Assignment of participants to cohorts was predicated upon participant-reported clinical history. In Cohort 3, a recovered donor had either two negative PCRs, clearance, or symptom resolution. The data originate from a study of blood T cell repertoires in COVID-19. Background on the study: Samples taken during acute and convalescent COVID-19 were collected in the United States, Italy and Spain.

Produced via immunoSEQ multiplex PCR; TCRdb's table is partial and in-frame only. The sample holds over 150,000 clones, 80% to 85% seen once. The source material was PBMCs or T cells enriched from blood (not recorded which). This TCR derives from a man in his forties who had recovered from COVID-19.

The CDR3 spells CASSKRDSSYEQYF. In nucleotides, the CDR3 is TGTGCCAGCAGCAAAAGGGACAGCTCCTACGAGCAGTACTTC. The gene calls are TRBV21-1 and TRBJ2-7; the table gives TRBD1 as D, unverified against the DNA. TRBV21-1 is noted as a pseudogene. The CDR3 is made up of 14 amino acids.